This TCR beta chain comes out of a study of T cell responses to AZD1222 COVID-19 vaccine. This table comes from immunoSEQ multiplex PCR, and its TCRdb copy is limited to in-frame clones, with some not included. The profile shows approximately 120,000 clones, 90% of them singletons. Trimming removed 5 bases from V and 2 bases from J, with 13 bases in between. Germline lookup yields CDR1 SGHVS and CDR2 FNYEAQ. The CDR3 consists of 15 residues. With respect to this clone: Its specificity is not known.

The study, taken as a whole, reports: The number of AZD1222 recipients seropositive at baseline was only five or six.

Sequenced here: peripheral blood, sampled on day 0 of MenACWY control vaccination. The clonotype originates from an adult in good health. The chain uses TRBV7-6 and TRBJ2-1; D perhaps matches TRBD2 (6 bases). The CDR3 nucleotides read TGTGCCAGCAGCCCCGGGAGCGGCCCCTACAATGAGCAGTTCTTC. Its protein product is CASSPGSGPYNEQFF.